A selection of T cell receptor beta chains follows, all from one sample in a study of memory CD4+ T cells and cytomegalovirus serostatus. TCRdb's copy holds only in-frame clones and misses some; the assay was immunoSEQ multiplex PCR. Altogether 80,000 or so clones are present, about 73% being singletons, with the ten largest covering just over 2.5%. The sequencing sample was made of memory CD4+ T cells from blood. All receptors come from an adult in good health and CMV-seropositive. Both conserved end residues are part of each CDR3. Each record gives: J gene, D gene, clone size, V gene, CDR3 DNA, CDR3 protein. A D gene is named only where the DNA matches it firmly. Clone size, where shown, is once, few, many, or a class for clones that have expanded.

>TRBJ2-3|TRBD2|NA|TRBV27
TGTGCCAGCGGGCCCCTACTAGCGGGAAGGGCAGATACGCAGTATTTT
CASGPLLAGRADTQYF
>TRBJ1-4|NA|NA|TRBV6-5
TGTGCCAGCGGGGGGGGACCCATGGGGGGAAAACTGTTTTTT
CASGGGPMGGKLFF
>TRBJ1-4|NA|many|TRBV13
TGTGCCAGCAGCTTTCCACGGATGAATGAAAAACTGTTTTTT
CASSFPRMNEKLFF
>TRBJ1-1|TRBD1|NA|TRBV6-1
TGTGCCAGCAGTGCTGGGACAGGGAGGATTGAAGCTTTCTTT
CASSAGTGRIEAFF
>TRBJ2-7|NA|few|TRBV6-1
TGTGCCAGCAGAGCGGGACAGCGCTACGAGCAGTACTTC
CASRAGQRYEQYF
>TRBJ2-5|TRBD1|NA|TRBV19
TGTGCCACTAAGCGACAGGGGTCAGGAGAGACCCAGTACTTC
CATKRQGSGETQYF
>TRBJ1-4|TRBD1|NA|TRBV28
TGTGCCACCGGGACAGGGGACGGAAAACTGTTTTTT
CATGTGDGKLFF
>TRBJ1-2|NA|NA|TRBV21-1
TGTGCCAGCAGCCAATACCGGACAGATTTTAATAACTATGGCTACACCTTC
CASSQYRTDFNNYGYTF
>TRBJ2-2|NA|once|TRBV10-3
TGTGCCATCAGCCCTCTGGGGACCGGCCCCGGGGAGCTGTTTTTT
CAISPLGTGPGELFF
>TRBJ1-6|NA|NA|TRBV4-1
TGCGCCAGCAGCCAAGTAAGGGGCACCTATAATTCACCCCTCCACTTT
CASSQVRGTYNSPLHF
>TRBJ1-1|NA|NA|TRBV11-2
TGTGCCAGCAGCTTGGTGTTCGGGACGCCGTTTTCCGCTTTCTTT
CASSLVFGTPFSAFF
>TRBJ1-3|NA|NA|TRBV5-6
TGTGCCAGCAGCTTGTTGGCGGCAGTTGCTGGAAACACCATATATTTT
CASSLLAAVAGNTIYF
>TRBJ2-3|TRBD2|NA|TRBV7-2
TGTGCCAGCAGCTTCTTTAGCGGGAGGGCCGCAGATACGCAGTATTTT
CASSFFSGRAADTQYF
>TRBJ2-3|NA|NA|TRBV4-2
TGTGCCAGCAGCCAACAAGGCCGGCCTACGCAGTATTTT
CASSQQGRPTQYF
>TRBJ2-5|NA|NA|TRBV7-9
TGTGCCAGCAGCTTAGGCTCCCAAGAGACCCAGTACTTC
CASSLGSQETQYF
>TRBJ2-5|NA|NA|TRBV20-1
TGCAGTGCTTCGCCGAAGGAGACCCAGTACTTC
CSASPKETQYF
>TRBJ1-4|NA|NA|TRBV5-1
TGCGCCAGCAGCTCTTGGGGACTCCCCTCGGGAGAAAAACTGTTTTTT
CASSSWGLPSGEKLFF
>TRBJ2-3|TRBD2|NA|TRBV4-3
TGCGCCAGCAGCCGGACCTCCGGGACTAGCGGCACAGATACGCAGTATTTT
CASSRTSGTSGTDTQYF
>TRBJ2-3|NA|NA|TRBV19
TGTGCCAGTAGTATAGGGGGGGCCGCCTTGGGCACAGATACGCAGTATTTT
CASSIGGAALGTDTQYF
>TRBJ2-1|TRBD1|once|TRBV7-6
TGTGCCAGCAGCTTAGTTGGGCGGACAGGGGGAGTAAATGAGCAGTTCTTC
CASSLVGRTGGVNEQFF
>TRBJ2-7|NA|NA|TRBV30
TGTGCCGGAAGCCGGGGCAGTTCCTACGAGCAGTACTTC
CAGSRGSSYEQYF
>TRBJ1-2|TRBD1|NA|TRBV10-3
TGTGCCATCAGGGGACAGGGAAGGAACGGCTACACCTTC
CAIRGQGRNGYTF
>TRBJ2-7|TRBD1|NA|TRBV27
TGTGCCAGCACCCCCCACGGACAGGGCGATCGGCAGTACTTC
CASTPHGQGDRQYF
>TRBJ1-2|NA|NA|TRBV5-6
TGTGCCAGCAGCTGGGACGTGAGAGACTACTATGGCTACACCTTC
CASSWDVRDYYGYTF
>TRBJ2-7|TRBD1|once|TRBV6-6
TGTGCCAGCAGTTACTACGGGACAGGGGGACTCGGGCAGTACTTC
CASSYYGTGGLGQYF
>TRBJ1-6|TRBD1|medium-sized|TRBV6-5
TGTGCCAGCAGTTATACCGGGACAGCTAATTCACCCCTCCACTTT
CASSYTGTANSPLHF
>TRBJ1-1|NA|NA|TRBV11-2
TGTGCCAGCAGCTTATTAACGGGGAAGGACACTGAAGCTTTCTTT
CASSLLTGKDTEAFF
>TRBJ2-1|TRBD2|NA|TRBV5-4
TGTGCCAGCAGCTTGCGGAGGACTAGCGGGGGGCTCTATGAGCAGTTCTTC
CASSLRRTSGGLYEQFF
>TRBJ1-2|TRBD1|NA|TRBV2
TGTGCCAGCTCCGGGACAGGGGATGGCTACACCTTC
CASSGTGDGYTF
>TRBJ1-1|NA|NA|TRBV27
TGTGCCAGCAGTTTAATAGGGGCCACTGAAGCTTTCTTT
CASSLIGATEAFF
>TRBJ2-5|NA|NA|TRBV18
TGTGCCAGCTCACCGGATCAGGGGGCTAGCGGGTACTTC
CASSPDQGASGYF
>TRBJ2-3|NA|NA|TRBV16
TGTGCCAGCAGCCAATTTGATAGCACAGATACGCAGTATTTT
CASSQFDSTDTQYF
>TRBJ1-4|NA|once|TRBV9
TGTGCCAGCAGCGTAGGAGCCAGAAGGGTTGAAAAACTGTTTTTT
CASSVGARRVEKLFF
>TRBJ2-5|TRBD2|NA|TRBV11-3
TGTGCCAGCAGCTTTGCTAGCGGGCTTCGAGAGACCCAGTACTTC
CASSFASGLRETQYF
>TRBJ1-1|NA|few|TRBV15
TGTGCCACCAGCAGAGATCGTACGGTCACTGAAGCTTTCTTT
CATSRDRTVTEAFF
>TRBJ1-4|NA|NA|TRBV5-1
TGCGCCAGCAGCTACAGGGAGGGGGAAAAACTGTTTTTT
CASSYREGEKLFF
>TRBJ1-3|TRBD1|NA|TRBV5-1
TGCGCCAGCAGCTCCACAGGGGGCTCTGGAAACACCATATATTTT
CASSSTGGSGNTIYF
>TRBJ2-4|NA|NA|TRBV27
TGTGCCAGCAGCCCCTTGGGAGCCAAAAACATTCAGTACTTC
CASSPLGAKNIQYF
>TRBJ2-7|NA|NA|TRBV11-2
TGTGCCAGCAGCTTAAGAAGAGTAAGCGGAGGGAGCTCCTACGAGCAGTACTTC
CASSLRRVSGGSSYEQYF
>TRBJ1-1|NA|few|TRBV6-6
TGTGCCAGCATCGCGGGGGTGAACACTGAAGCTTTCTTT
CASIAGVNTEAFF
>TRBJ1-2|NA|NA|TRBV6-5
TGTGCCAGCAGTTACCGCGGGAGGGACTATGGCTACACCTTC
CASSYRGRDYGYTF
>TRBJ2-7|NA|NA|TRBV28
TGTGCCAGCAGCGCTCGAGGGGCAGGGTCCTACGAGCAGTACTTC
CASSARGAGSYEQYF
>TRBJ1-5|NA|few|TRBV19
TGTGCCAGTAGCAGAATGGGCCCAGGGTCGGAACAGCCCCAGCATTTT
CASSRMGPGSEQPQHF
>TRBJ1-1|NA|NA|TRBV2
TGTGCCAGCAGTGGGAGTAGTTTGACTGAAGCTTTCTTT
CASSGSSLTEAFF
>TRBJ2-3|NA|NA|TRBV7-2
TGTGCCAGCAGCCTACGACAGGTGGCGGGCAGCACAGATACGCAGTATTTT
CASSLRQVAGSTDTQYF
>TRBJ2-5|TRBD2|NA|TRBV13
TGTGCCAGCAGCCTTAGGACTAGCGGGCTACAAGAGACCCAGTACTTC
CASSLRTSGLQETQYF
>TRBJ1-2|TRBD1|NA|TRBV5-1
TGCGCCAGCAGCTTCACAGGGGAGGGGTATGGCTACACCTTC
CASSFTGEGYGYTF
>TRBJ1-2|NA|NA|TRBV5-1
TGCGCCAGCAGAGATCATTCGGGGATTCGGGGCTACACCTTC
CASRDHSGIRGYTF